This entry lists 6 T cell receptor beta chains sequenced from one sample in a study of T cell clonality in common variable immunodeficiency. TCRdb keeps only in-frame clones here, not all; method: immunoSEQ multiplex PCR. The sample holds tens of thousands of clones, and no clone turns up only once. Sequencing input: peripheral blood mononuclear cells. These receptor sequences come from a person aged 18-70 years in good health.

This clone was found many times. Read sequence stops 3 residues before the CDR3 end, and the germline J gene provides the missing end. The V call is TRBV5-1, the J call TRBJ2-3; 9 nucleotides agree with TRBD1. This CDR3 spans 15 amino acids. After removal of 0 bases from V and 2 bases from J, the junction contained 1 base not matched to a gene. Germline V gene sequence: CDR1 SGHRS, CDR2 YFSETQ. CDR3 DNA (partial): TGCGCCAGCAGCTTGGGGACAGGGGCCACAGATACG. Its protein product is CASSLGTGATDT. The whole CDR3 region reads CASSLGTGATDTQYF. The full variable domain, in which reference TRBV5-1 and TRBJ2-3 provide the parts outside the CDR3, is KAGVTQTPRYLIKTRGQQVTLSCSPISGHRSVSWYQQTPGQGLQFLFEYFSETQRNKGNFPGRFSGRQFSNSRSEMNVSTLELGDSALYLCASSLGTGATDTQYFGPGTRLTVL.

In this sample, this clone turned up many times. The CDR3 extends 3 residues past the end of the read, so its final part is completed from the germline J gene. This chain uses TRBV20-1 with TRBJ2-2; 11 nucleotides align to TRBD2. The germline CDR1 and CDR2 sequences are DFQATT and SNEGSKA (reference sequence). The CDR3 extends over 15 amino acids. The V and J ends lost 4 bases and 5 bases, in that order; junction bases with no gene match: 6. Partial CDR3 DNA: TGCAGTGCTACTAGCGGGAGGAGGAGAACCGGGGAG. It codes for CSATSGRRRTGE. The full CDR3 protein reads CSATSGRRRTGELFF.

This clone was counted at least ten times. The read ends 3 residues shy of where the CDR3 ends; the end is completed using the germline J gene. The chain couples TRBV20-1 to TRBJ2-1, with TRBD2 identical over 9 bases. In germline, CDR1 is DFQATT, CDR2 SNEGSKA (reference sequence). The trim removed 5 bases at V and 4 bases at J, leaving 12 bases unmatched. The CDR3 loop spans 16 amino acids. The CDR3 sequence is CSAEGVSSGVYNEQFF. The sequenced CDR3 bases are TGCAGTGCTGAGGGAGTGTCTAGCGGGGTGTACAATGAG.

Concerning this clone: The read terminates 3 residues before the CDR3 end, so the remaining end is supplied by the germline J gene. The V and J genes are TRBV19 and TRBJ1-2; a weak D match, TRBD1 (6 bases). The germline CDR1 and CDR2 sequences are LNHDA and SQIVND (reference sequence). There are 14 residues in the CDR3. The covered CDR3 bases are TGTGCCAGTAGTTCCCACAGGGCCCCCTACGAC. Translating gives CASSSHRAPYD. The full-length CDR3 reads as CASSSHRAPYDYTF.

This clone was picked up many times. The read falls 3 residues short of the CDR3 end, and the missing part is taken from the germline J gene. V usage is TRBV20-1 and J usage is TRBJ2-7; 14 nucleotides match TRBD2. The V and J ends lost 2 bases and 5 bases, in that order; junction bases with no gene match: 14. CDR3 size: 18 residues. Per the germline V gene, CDR1 is DFQATT and CDR2 is SNEGSKA (reference sequence). CDR3 protein: CSARLNPGLAGEVHEQYF. Partial CDR3 DNA: TGCAGTGCTAGACTCAATCCGGGACTAGCGGGAGAAGTCCACGAG.

In its sample, this clone was seen many times. The CDR3: CASRLAGTSTGELFF. Partial CDR3 DNA: TGTGCAAGTCGCTTAGCAGGGACAAGCACCGGGGAG. The V gene is TRBV11-3, the J gene TRBJ2-2, with D possibly being TRBD1 (6 bases). The CDR3 end falls 3 residues outside the read, so it is completed with the germline J gene. This CDR3 is 15 amino acids long. CDR1 and CDR2 from the germline V gene are SGHNT and YENEEA.